This T cell receptor beta chain was obtained from a study of blood T cell repertoires in COVID-19. TCRdb keeps only in-frame clones here, not all; method: immunoSEQ multiplex PCR. The table has roughly 380,000 clones, more than 75% seen once. CDR1 is KGHSH, CDR2 LQKENI, per germline. The ends lost 2 bases at V and 0 bases at J; junction bases unmatched: 7. The CDR3 contains 18 residues. The age range of participants was about 18 to 90 years, with residence in about two dozen US areas. Source material: PBMCs or T cells enriched from blood (not recorded which). This chain joins TRBV18 and TRBJ1-3; 10 bases line up with TRBD1. This clonotype was obtained from a woman in her twenties or thirties who had recovered from COVID-19. CDR3 region: CASSPNPGQGLSGNTIYF. The CDR3 region has the DNA TGTGCCAGCTCACCAAACCCGGGACAGGGGCTCTCTGGAAACACCATATATTTT.